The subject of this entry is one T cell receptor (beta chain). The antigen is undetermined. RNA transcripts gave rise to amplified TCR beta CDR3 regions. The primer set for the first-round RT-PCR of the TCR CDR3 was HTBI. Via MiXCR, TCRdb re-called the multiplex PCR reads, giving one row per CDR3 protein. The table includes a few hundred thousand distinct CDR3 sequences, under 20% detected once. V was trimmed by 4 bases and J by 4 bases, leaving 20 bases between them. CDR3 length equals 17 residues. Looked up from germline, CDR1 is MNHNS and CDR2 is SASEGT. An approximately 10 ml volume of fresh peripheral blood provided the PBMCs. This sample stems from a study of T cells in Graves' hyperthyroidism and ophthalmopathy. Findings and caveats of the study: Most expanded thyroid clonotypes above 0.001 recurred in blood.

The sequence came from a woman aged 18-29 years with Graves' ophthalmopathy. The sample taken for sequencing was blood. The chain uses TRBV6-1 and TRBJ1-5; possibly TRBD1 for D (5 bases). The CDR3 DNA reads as TGTGCCAGCAGTGGAATCGTGGGGCAGGGCATAAATCAGCCCCAGCATTTT. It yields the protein CASSGIVGQGINQPQHF.